Below, 30 T cell receptor beta chains from the same sample are listed, as sequenced in a study of cytomegalovirus exposure and HLA in healthy donors. PCR amplification relied on 60 Vbeta primers (plus 13 Jbeta primers). The data were produced by immunoSEQ multiplex PCR, yet TCRdb's version contains in-frame clones alone and is incomplete. This table holds some 140,000 clones, 60% to 85% found once. The sample consisted of PBMCs. These TCRs come from a woman in her forties in good health and CMV-seronegative.

V usage is TRBV10-3 and J usage is TRBJ1-1; TRBD1 aligns across 9 bases. The CDR3 runs 13 residues. The germline CDR1 and CDR2 sequences are ENHRY and SYGVKD. J gave up 10 bases and V 2 bases, and 5 bases lay outside the gene matches. CDR3 coding DNA: TGTGCCATCAGTGAGCGGACAGGGGAGGGAGCTTTCTTT. Translation gives CAISERTGEGAFF.

The V call is TRBV11-2, the J call TRBJ1-1; D unclear. V lost 4 bases and J 5 bases, leaving 14 bases between the germline ends. This CDR3 spans 14 amino acids. CDR1 is SGHAT, CDR2 FQNNGV, per germline. The CDR3 is CASSSGIFGTEAFF. The CDR3 region has the DNA TGTGCCAGCAGCTCCGGGATCTTTGGGACTGAAGCTTTCTTT.

This clone was counted only a few times. This chain joins TRBV6-5 and TRBJ1-4; no clear D. This CDR3 has 12 residues. Trimming took off 2 bases at V and 11 bases at J, with 9 bases between the two ends. Germline V CDR1 and CDR2: MNHEY, SVGAGI. The CDR3 sequence is CASSYAPGKLFF. CDR3 sequence (DNA): TGTGCCAGCAGTTACGCCCCTGGCAAACTGTTTTTT.

This chain links TRBV2 with TRBJ2-3; weak D call: TRBD2 (6 bases). The length of the CDR3 is 13 residues. CDR1 and CDR2 from the germline V gene are SNHLY and FYNNEI. V lost 8 bases, J lost 3 bases, and 12 bases lay in between. The CDR3 nucleotides read TGTGCCAGCTGGAGGGTTATAACAGATACGCAGTATTTT. This translates into CASWRVITDTQYF.

This clone came up once. V gene TRBV6-5 combines with J gene TRBJ1-2; 9 nucleotides agree with TRBD1. The CDR3 is 13 residues long. The V gene end was trimmed by 8 bases and the J gene end by 4 bases; junction bases not matched to a gene: 5. The germline V gene encodes CDR1 MNHEY and CDR2 SVGAGI. CDR3 DNA: TGTGCCAGCCGACAGGGGGGGGGCTATGGCTACACCTTC. This gives the protein CASRQGGGYGYTF.

This CDR3 is CSVVTRNTEAFF. The DNA for the CDR3 is TGCAGCGTTGTAACCAGGAACACTGAAGCTTTCTTT. The V and J genes are TRBV29-1 and TRBJ1-1; D unresolved. Germline CDR1 and CDR2: SQVTM and ANQGSEA. The length of the CDR3 is 12 residues. V was cut by 4 bases and J by 1 base, with 7 bases left in between. The variable domain in full, completed from reference TRBV29-1 and TRBJ1-1, reads SAVISQKPSRDICQRGTSLTIQCQVDSQVTMMFWYRQQPGQSLTLIATANQGSEATYESGFVIDKFPISRPNLTFSTLTVSNMSPEDSSIYLCSVVTRNTEAFFGQGTRLTVV.

This clone was seen more than once but under ten times. The V gene is TRBV19, the J gene TRBJ2-7, with 10 bases aligning to TRBD1. With V trimmed by 5 bases and J by 2 bases, 3 bases remained unmatched. This CDR3 spans 14 amino acids. The germline V gene has CDR1 LNHDA and CDR2 SQIVND (reference sequence). Here the CDR3 DNA reads TGTGCCAGTAGTTGGGGACAGGGGACCTACGAGCAGTACTTC. Translating it yields CASSWGQGTYEQYF.

This rearrangement joins TRBV7-2 to TRBJ1-1, with D hard to call. The CDR3 contains 14 residues. CDR1 is SGHTA, CDR2 FQGNSA, per germline. Trimming removed 7 bases from V and 1 base from J, with 13 bases in between. CDR3 nucleotide sequence: TGTGCCAGCAACGTCGACGGGTCGAACACTGAAGCTTTCTTT. Its protein product is CASNVDGSNTEAFF. The whole variable domain, remainder taken from reference TRBV7-2 and TRBJ1-1, is GAGVSQSPSNKVTEKGKDVELRCDPISGHTALYWYRQSLGQGLEFLIYFQGNSAPDKSGLPSDRFSAERTGGSVSTLTIQRTQQEDSAVYLCASNVDGSNTEAFFGQGTRLTVV.

CDR3 sequence reads: CATSRASVPTGGGGYTF. CDR3 DNA sequence: TGTGCCACCAGCAGAGCATCGGTCCCGACAGGGGGCGGCGGCTACACCTTC. V gene TRBV15 combines with J gene TRBJ1-2; 10 bases fit TRBD1. Germline CDR1 LNHNV, CDR2 YYDKDF (reference sequence). V lost 1 base and J lost 8; bases outside the gene matches: 13. The CDR3 is 17 amino acids.

For this clone: Other nucleotide sequences in the sample specify the same CDR3. The chain recombines TRBV28 with TRBJ1-1, with 8 bases fitting TRBD1. This CDR3 has 12 amino acids. Germline-derived CDR1 and CDR2 are MDHEN and SYDVKM. V lost 7 bases, J lost 5 bases, and 3 bases stayed unmatched. The CDR3, as DNA: TGTGCCAGCACGACAGGGGATACTGAAGCTTTCTTT. Amino acid sequence: CASTTGDTEAFF.

The rearrangement links TRBV19 to TRBJ1-3; D ambiguous. The CDR3 consists of 15 residues. Germline-derived CDR1 and CDR2 are LNHDA and SQIVND (reference sequence). Trimming took off 5 bases at V and 1 base at J, with 12 bases between the two ends. Here the CDR3 DNA reads TGTGCCAGTAGTCTCCGGTTGTTATCTGGAAACACCATATATTTT. Its translation: CASSLRLLSGNTIYF.

The chain is built from TRBV7-3 and TRBJ1-3; no definite D call. CDR3 length: 17 residues. V lost 1 base and J lost 0, with 13 bases in between. Germline CDR1 and CDR2: SGHTA and FQGTGA. CDR3 bases: TGTGCCAGCAGCTTAAACCCTTCAGGCTCCTCTGGAAACACCATATATTTT. This gives the protein CASSLNPSGSSGNTIYF. Full variable domain (rest looked up from reference TRBV7-3 and TRBJ1-3): GAGVSQTPSNKVTEKGKYVELRCDPISGHTALYWYRQSLGQGPEFLIYFQGTGAADDSGLPNDRFFAVRPEGSVSTLKIQRTERGDSAVYLCASSLNPSGSSGNTIYFGEGSWLTVV.

The CDR3 DNA follows: TGTGCCAGCAGTCCCTGGGAGGGGAATGAAAAACTGTTTTTT. This encodes CASSPWEGNEKLFF. The chain employs TRBV27 and TRBJ1-4, with a weak D call TRBD1 (5 bases). Per the germline V gene, CDR1 is MNHEY and CDR2 is SMNVEV (reference sequence). The CDR3 runs to 14 residues. The germline V and J ends were trimmed by 5 bases and 5 bases, with 12 bases remaining between them.

The chain carries TRBV7-7 and TRBJ2-3, with TRBD2 matching 7 bases. The CDR3 consists of 15 residues. After removal of 9 bases from V and 1 base from J, the junction contained 10 bases not matched to a gene. The germline gives CDR1 SSHAT, CDR2 FNYEAQ (reference sequence). CDR3 nucleotides: TGTGCCAGTACCTCCGCGGGAGCCCGCACAGATACGCAGTATTTT. Translation: CASTSAGARTDTQYF.

This clone was seen more than once but under ten times. The V call is TRBV5-8, the J call TRBJ1-1; unclear D gene. In germline, CDR1 is SGHTS, CDR2 YDEGEE. The CDR3 is 16 residues long. V was pared by 4 bases and J by 1 base, with 17 bases between. This CDR3 reads CASSEGVGGWNTEAFF. The CDR3 DNA reads as TGTGCCAGCAGCGAGGGAGTTGGTGGGTGGAACACTGAAGCTTTCTTT.

This sequence joins TRBV5-4 and TRBJ1-2; TRBD1 aligns across 7 bases. V trimming: 3 bases; J trimming: 3 bases; junction bases outside the gene matches: 2. CDR3 length equals 13 residues. The germline V gene has CDR1 SGHNT and CDR2 YYREEE (reference sequence). The CDR3 nucleotides are TGTGCCAGCAGCTCCGACAGGGACTATGGCTACACCTTC. This encodes CASSSDRDYGYTF.

This clone was recorded only once. The V call is TRBV5-1, the J call TRBJ2-7; TRBD1 aligns across 9 bases. Trimming cost V 1 base and J 3 bases; bases outside gene matches: 5. CDR3 size: 15 residues. Germline CDR1 is SGHRS and CDR2 is YFSETQ. The CDR3 region is CASSLSATGGYEQYF. The CDR3 DNA follows: TGCGCCAGCAGCTTGTCGGCGACAGGGGGCTACGAGCAGTACTTC.

The V and J genes are TRBV28 and TRBJ1-3; possibly TRBD1 for D (5 bases). Trimming took off 1 base at V and 2 bases at J, with 9 bases between the two ends. This CDR3 is built from 15 residues. The germline V gene encodes CDR1 MDHEN and CDR2 SYDVKM. CDR3 DNA: TGTGCCAGCAGTTTATTGGGGGGTACTGGAAACACCATATATTTT. Its protein product is CASSLLGGTGNTIYF.

CDR3 residues: CASSLGRSYEQYF. In nucleotides, the CDR3 is TGTGCCAGCAGTTTAGGCAGATCCTACGAGCAGTACTTC. The rearrangement uses TRBV27 and TRBJ2-7; D unclear. The CDR3 is 13 residues long. The V and J ends lost 2 bases and 1 base respectively, with 6 bases between them. CDR1 MNHEY and CDR2 SMNVEV come from the germline V gene (reference sequence).

The chain couples TRBV10-2 to TRBJ2-7; D perhaps matches TRBD2 (6 bases). Trimming shortened V by 7 bases and J by 3 bases, and 13 bases separated the two germline ends. Germline CDR1 reads WSHSY; CDR2 reads SAAADI. The CDR3 is 13 amino acids. In nucleotides, the CDR3 is TGCGCCAGCACCTCCGGGGGAGGCTACGAGCAGTACTTC. This translates into CASTSGGGYEQYF.

The V and J genes are TRBV6-6 and TRBJ1-1, with D perhaps TRBD1 (5 bases). The germline V gene encodes CDR1 MNHNY and CDR2 SVGAGI (reference sequence). Trimming cost V 6 bases and J 0 bases, with 8 bases left between them. CDR3 length: 13 residues. CDR3 residues: CASSQGLNTEAFF. The CDR3 DNA follows: TGTGCCAGCAGCCAGGGATTGAACACTGAAGCTTTCTTT.

This chain uses TRBV5-4 with TRBJ1-6, with 7 positions matching TRBD1. The ends lost 3 bases at V and 7 bases at J; junction bases unmatched: 7. There are 15 residues in the CDR3. Per germline, CDR1 SGHNT and CDR2 YYREEE (reference sequence). Written as DNA, the CDR3 is TGTGCCAGCAGCTCGTCCGGGACAGCGAATTCACCCCTCCACTTT. This sequence encodes CASSSSGTANSPLHF.

V usage is TRBV6-4 and J usage is TRBJ1-2, with 8 bases fitting TRBD1. Germline V gives CDR1 MRHNA, CDR2 SNTAGT. This CDR3 contains 14 residues. The V segment lost 9 bases and the J segment 1 base; nucleotides outside the gene matches: 7. In nucleotides, the CDR3 is TGTGCCAGGGACAGGGCGGATCATAACTATGGCTACACCTTC. This codes for CARDRADHNYGYTF.

This clone was counted a single time. The V call is TRBV7-6, the J call TRBJ1-1; perhaps TRBD1 as D (5 bases). The CDR3 extends over 15 amino acids. V was cut by 5 bases and J by 3 bases, with 16 bases left in between. The germline gives CDR1 SGHVS, CDR2 FNYEAQ. The CDR3 bases are TGTGCCAGCAGCGGGAGGATAGGGGAAGACACTGAAGCTTTCTTT. This codes for CASSGRIGEDTEAFF. Based on the CDR3 plus reference TRBV7-6 and TRBJ1-1, the full variable domain is GAGVSQSPRYKVTKRGQDVALRCDPISGHVSLYWYRQALGQGPEFLTYFNYEAQQDKSGLPNDRFSAERPEGSISTLTIQRTEQRDSAMYRCASSGRIGEDTEAFFGQGTRLTVV.

The rearrangement links TRBV5-4 to TRBJ1-2, with TRBD1 matching 8 bases. CDR3 length: 17 residues. The V and J ends lost 1 base and 1 base, in that order; junction bases with no gene match: 9. Germline lookup yields CDR1 SGHNT and CDR2 YYREEE (reference sequence). CDR3 loop: CASSLIGQGSYNYGYTF. In DNA form, the CDR3 reads TGTGCCAGCAGCTTGATTGGACAGGGATCCTATAACTATGGCTACACCTTC.

This clone came up once. The V call is TRBV6-1, the J call TRBJ1-3, with 7 bases aligning to TRBD1. Germline assignment: CDR1 MNHNS and CDR2 SASEGT. The CDR3 is made up of 15 amino acids. J was trimmed by 2 bases and V by 4 bases; bases with no gene match: 5. CDR3 DNA sequence: TGTGCCAGCAGTGCTTACAGGGGAGCTGGAAACACCATATATTTT. Protein product: CASSAYRGAGNTIYF.

This clone was seen a handful of times. The chain has TRBV6-4 and TRBJ2-1; 8 bases are a match to TRBD1. Germline CDR1 reads MRHNA; CDR2 reads SNTAGT. V was clipped by 0 bases and J by 3 bases; unmatched bases: 4. This CDR3 has 16 amino acids. CDR3 amino acids: CASSDSTGAFYNEQFF. The CDR3 DNA sequence: TGTGCCAGCAGTGACTCGACAGGGGCTTTCTACAATGAGCAGTTCTTC.

The chain combines TRBV12-2 with TRBJ2-5; the listed D gene, TRBD2, was not tested against the DNA. TRBV12-2 constitutes a pseudogene. This CDR3 is built from 17 residues. The CDR3: CASRLEACGGLQETQYF. CDR3 coding DNA: TGTGCAAGTCGCTTAGAAGCTTGCGGGGGCCTGCAAGAGACCCAGTACTTC.

The chain couples TRBV6-6 to TRBJ2-1, with 7 bases aligning to TRBD1. Germline V gene sequence: CDR1 MNHNY, CDR2 SVGAGI (reference sequence). The junction had 12 bases not matched to a gene; V was cut back by 7 bases and J by 6 bases. The CDR3 is 15 amino acids. The CDR3 protein is CASILSRDRANEQFF. The CDR3 DNA is TGTGCCAGCATTCTGTCCCGGGACAGAGCCAATGAGCAGTTCTTC.

The rearrangement links TRBV9 to TRBJ1-2, with D uncertain. The CDR3 spans 15 residues. The V end lost 1 base, the J end lost 1 base, and 11 bases lay between the germline ends. Germline V gene lookup returns CDR1 SGDLS and CDR2 YYNGEE. CDR3 nucleotide sequence: TGTGCCAGCAGCGTACTTGGAGGGAATAACTATGGCTACACCTTC. The encoded protein is CASSVLGGNNYGYTF.